A single sample is the source of the 13 T cell receptor beta chains below, sequenced in a study of T cell responses to AZD1222 COVID-19 vaccine. Repertoires were generated with immunoSEQ multiplex PCR, while TCRdb's copy carries only in-frame clones and drops some. The table has about 120,000 clones, 70% to 90% seen once. This specimen was peripheral blood, taken on day 0 of AZD1222 vaccination. The receptors were gathered from an adult in good health.

This clone was seen only once. The chain joins TRBV12-3 or TRBV12-4 to TRBJ1-2; maybe TRBD1 (5 bases). The V end lost 2 bases, the J end lost 4 bases, and 8 bases lay between the germline ends. The CDR3 runs to 13 residues. Here the CDR3 DNA reads TGTGCCAGCAGTTTAAGGGGAGGCTATGGCTACACCTTC. It specifies CASSLRGGYGYTF.

In its sample, this clone was seen once. The chain links TRBV6-5 to TRBJ1-6, with D unresolved. There are 15 residues in the CDR3. V dropped 2 bases and J dropped 8 bases, with 13 bases sitting between them. Germline values: CDR1 MNHEY, CDR2 SVGAGI. CDR3 nucleotides: TGTGCCAGCAGTTACCTCACAAGCCGGGATTCACCCCTCCACTTT. It translates to CASSYLTSRDSPLHF.

The V call is TRBV19, the J call TRBJ2-7, with 10 bases identical to TRBD2. The CDR3 contains 15 residues. From germline, CDR1 is LNHDA and CDR2 SQIVND (reference sequence). Trimming removed 5 bases from V and 5 bases from J; junction bases left unmatched: 9. The CDR3 bases are TGTGCCAGTAGTCCCCTTGGGCTAGCGGGAGACGAGCAGTACTTC. This encodes CASSPLGLAGDEQYF.

This clone was found a few times. V and J are TRBV2 and TRBJ2-1; perhaps TRBD1 as D (5 bases). The germline V gene has CDR1 SNHLY and CDR2 FYNNEI. The CDR3 is made up of 13 amino acids. Trimming pared 2 bases from V and 6 bases from J, leaving 8 bases between. This CDR3 is CASSEIGVNEQFF. In DNA form, the CDR3 reads TGTGCCAGCAGTGAAATAGGGGTCAATGAGCAGTTCTTC.

The V and J genes are TRBV7-9 and TRBJ1-3; no reliable D call. This CDR3 is built from 14 residues. The V gene lost 3 bases and the J gene lost 3 bases, with 9 bases spanning the gap. Looked up from germline, CDR1 is SEHNR and CDR2 is FQNEAQ (reference sequence). Here the CDR3 reads CASSLGRDGNTIYF. The CDR3 nucleotides are TGTGCCAGCAGCTTGGGGAGGGATGGAAACACCATATATTTT.

This rearrangement joins TRBV7-2 to TRBJ2-3; D is ambiguous. Trimming cost V 4 bases and J 4 bases, with 12 bases left between them. In germline, CDR1 is SGHTA, CDR2 FQGNSA. CDR3 length: 14 residues. The DNA for the CDR3 is TGTGCCAGCAGCTCCCGATCCGCCCCAGATACGCAGTATTTT. Translation: CASSSRSAPDTQYF.

This chain connects TRBV5-1 to TRBJ2-3; no clear D gene. The length of the CDR3 is 12 residues. Per the germline V gene, CDR1 is SGHRS and CDR2 is YFSETQ. The V gene lost 4 bases and the J gene lost 6 bases, with 9 bases spanning the gap. The CDR3 DNA is TGCGCCAGCAGCCCGCCAGCGGATACGCAGTATTTT. It specifies CASSPPADTQYF. Full variable domain (rest looked up from reference TRBV5-1 and TRBJ2-3): KAGVTQTPRYLIKTRGQQVTLSCSPISGHRSVSWYQQTPGQGLQFLFEYFSETQRNKGNFPGRFSGRQFSNSRSEMNVSTLELGDSALYLCASSPPADTQYFGPGTRLTVL.

The chain employs TRBV2 and TRBJ1-5; D is undetermined. Trimming removed 2 bases from V and 4 bases from J, with 9 bases in between. Germline values: CDR1 SNHLY, CDR2 FYNNEI. This CDR3 is 14 amino acids long. This CDR3 is CASSENVANQPQHF. As DNA, the CDR3 is TGTGCCAGCAGTGAAAATGTGGCAAATCAGCCCCAGCATTTT.

J is TRBJ2-7 and V is TRBV30; D gene uncertain. The V end was cut by 2 bases, the J end by 3 bases, with 8 bases between. This CDR3 is built from 12 residues. Germline lookup yields CDR1 GTSNPN and CDR2 SVGIG (reference sequence). CDR3 protein: CAWSHQNYEQYF. The CDR3 DNA reads TGTGCCTGGAGTCATCAAAACTACGAGCAGTACTTC. The whole variable domain, remainder taken from reference TRBV30 and TRBJ2-7, is SQTIHQWPATLVQPVGSPLSLECTVEGTSNPNLYWYRQAAGRGLQLLFYSVGIGQISSEVPQNLSASRPQDRQFILSSKKLLLSDSGFYLCAWSHQNYEQYFGPGTRLTVT.

V gene TRBV3-1 (or the pseudogene TRBV3-2) combines with J gene TRBJ1-1; D gene unclear. V lost 3 bases and J lost 4, with 18 bases in between. The CDR3 loop spans 16 amino acids. Germline CDR1 is LGHDT and CDR2 is YNNKEL (reference sequence). Here the CDR3 reads CASSHPSRKYATEAFF. CDR3 nucleotide sequence: TGTGCCAGCAGCCACCCATCTCGAAAATATGCCACTGAAGCTTTCTTT.

This chain connects TRBV2 to TRBJ1-2; tentatively, D is TRBD1 (6 bases). This CDR3 contains 13 residues. V dropped 6 bases and J dropped 8 bases, with 16 bases sitting between them. The germline V gene encodes CDR1 SNHLY and CDR2 FYNNEI. CDR3 loop: CASRAQGPAGYTF. CDR3 sequence (DNA): TGTGCCAGCAGGGCACAGGGTCCTGCCGGCTACACCTTC.

The rearrangement links TRBV6-4 to TRBJ2-5; 9 nucleotides line up with TRBD1. J gave up 3 bases and V 0 bases, and 8 bases lay outside the gene matches. From germline, CDR1 is MRHNA and CDR2 SNTAGT. The CDR3 sequence is 17 residues long. The CDR3 loop reads CASSDSIPGQGKETQYF. As DNA, the CDR3 is TGTGCCAGCAGTGACTCGATCCCCGGACAGGGGAAAGAGACCCAGTACTTC.

The chain has TRBV7-2 and TRBJ2-3; D gene uncertain. The CDR3 consists of 17 residues. CDR1 is SGHTA and CDR2 is FQGNSA in the germline V gene. V lost 4 bases to trimming and J lost 0 bases, with 17 bases between them. The CDR3: CASSSQIKFPSTDTQYF. CDR3 DNA: TGTGCCAGCAGCTCCCAAATTAAATTTCCTAGCACAGATACGCAGTATTTT.